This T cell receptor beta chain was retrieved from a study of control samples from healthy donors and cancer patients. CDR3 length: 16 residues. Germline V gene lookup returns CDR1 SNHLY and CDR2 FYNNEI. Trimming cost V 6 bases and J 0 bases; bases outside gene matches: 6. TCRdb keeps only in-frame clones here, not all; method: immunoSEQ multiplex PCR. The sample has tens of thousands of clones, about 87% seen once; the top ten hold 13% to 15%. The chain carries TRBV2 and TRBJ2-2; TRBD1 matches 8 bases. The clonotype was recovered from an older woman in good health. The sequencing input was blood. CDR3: CASSRQGPTNTGELFF. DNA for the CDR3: TGTGCCAGCAGCAGACAGGGGCCTACGAACACCGGGGAGCTGTTTTTT.